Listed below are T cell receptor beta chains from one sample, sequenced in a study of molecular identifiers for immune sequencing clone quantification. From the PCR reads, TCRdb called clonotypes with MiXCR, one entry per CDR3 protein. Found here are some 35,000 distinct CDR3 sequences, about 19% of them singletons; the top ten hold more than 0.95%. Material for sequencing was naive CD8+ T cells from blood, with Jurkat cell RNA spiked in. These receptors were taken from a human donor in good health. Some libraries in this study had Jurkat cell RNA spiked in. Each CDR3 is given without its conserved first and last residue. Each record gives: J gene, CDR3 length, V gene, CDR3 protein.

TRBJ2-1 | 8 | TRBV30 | ASGYNEQF
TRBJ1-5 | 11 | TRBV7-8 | ASSIPPEEPQH
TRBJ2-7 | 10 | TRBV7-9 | ASSLVAYEQY
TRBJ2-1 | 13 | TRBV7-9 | ASSPPTRRHNEQF
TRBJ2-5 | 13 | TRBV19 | ASSIYGGLQETQY
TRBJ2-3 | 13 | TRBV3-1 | ASSQAGLATDTQY
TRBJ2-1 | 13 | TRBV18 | ASSQGTFTMGEQF
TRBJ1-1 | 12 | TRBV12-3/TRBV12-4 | ASGGAQMNTEAF
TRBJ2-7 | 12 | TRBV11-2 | ASSLDRAGYEQY
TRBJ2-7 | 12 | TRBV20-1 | SARVTGQSYEQY
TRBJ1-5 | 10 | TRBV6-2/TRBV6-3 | ASSYLFQPQH
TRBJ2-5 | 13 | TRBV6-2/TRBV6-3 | ASSTLTGIQETQY
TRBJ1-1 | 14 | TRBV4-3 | AGSQDWDRFNTEAF
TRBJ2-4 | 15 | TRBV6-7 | ASSYITNEGDESIQY
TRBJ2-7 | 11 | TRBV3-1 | ASSHWGPYELY
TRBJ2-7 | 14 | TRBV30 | AWSLGSLGIFREQY
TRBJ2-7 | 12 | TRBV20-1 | STRGGLTNREQY
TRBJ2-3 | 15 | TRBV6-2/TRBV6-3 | ASSYEWQKGKTDTQY
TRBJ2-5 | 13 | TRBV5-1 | ASRAGAGGQETQY
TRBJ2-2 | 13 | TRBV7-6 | ASSPLDANTGELF
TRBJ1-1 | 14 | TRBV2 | ASSEGEPQGIAEAF
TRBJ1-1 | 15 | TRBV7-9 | ASSLAGQGTGNTEAF